The source of this T cell receptor (beta chain) is a study of T cell changes during pregnancy in multiple sclerosis. Assay: immunoSEQ multiplex PCR; the TCRdb copy retains only in-frame clones and omits some. In the table there are fewer than 50,000 clones, roughly nine tenths of which are singletons. V lost 4 bases and J lost 6, with 10 bases in between. The CDR3 length is 11 residues. Germline V gives CDR1 GTSNPN, CDR2 SVGIG (reference sequence). This clonotype was sampled from a female donor in good health, enrolled as a control in a pregnancy study. Sequences were derived from CD4+ T cells from peripheral blood mononuclear cells, sampled in the second trimester of pregnancy. The chain joins TRBV30 to TRBJ2-7; a possible D gene is TRBD2 (6 bases). CDR3 coding DNA: TGTGCCTGGACTTTGGGGGGCGAGCAGTACTTC. As protein: CAWTLGGEQYF. Combining the CDR3 with reference TRBV30 and TRBJ2-7 gives the whole variable domain SQTIHQWPATLVQPVGSPLSLECTVEGTSNPNLYWYRQAAGRGLQLLFYSVGIGQISSEVPQNLSASRPQDRQFILSSKKLLLSDSGFYLCAWTLGGEQYFGPGTRLTVT.